The rows below give T cell receptor beta chains drawn from one sample of a study of blood T cells in healthy people across ages. TCRdb called the 5' RACE reads again in MiXCR, with one record for every CDR3 protein. The sample contains 600,000 or so distinct CDR3 sequences, around 20% of which appear only once. Sequencing used blood. The receptors shown here come from a man aged 70 or older in good health. Each CDR3 is given without its conserved first and last residue. D genes are given only for firm matches.

j_gene: TRBJ2-3; v_gene: TRBV6-2/TRBV6-3; d_gene: NA; CDR3aa: AGSLEGSSADTQY
j_gene: TRBJ1-1; v_gene: TRBV27; d_gene: NA; CDR3aa: ASSFVRGAEAF
j_gene: NA; v_gene: TRBV20-1; d_gene: TRBD2; CDR3aa: SAHPQREVYNEQF
j_gene: TRBJ2-3; v_gene: TRBV2; d_gene: NA; CDR3aa: ASSPGTVSTDTQY
j_gene: TRBJ2-5; v_gene: TRBV5-1; d_gene: NA; CDR3aa: ASSLLRKETQY
j_gene: TRBJ2-7; v_gene: TRBV27; d_gene: NA; CDR3aa: ASSPTGPTVGQY
j_gene: TRBJ1-5; v_gene: TRBV20-1; d_gene: TRBD1; CDR3aa: SAESGQVV
j_gene: TRBJ1-1; v_gene: TRBV5-1; d_gene: NA; CDR3aa: ASSLETNTEAF
j_gene: TRBJ2-5; v_gene: TRBV10-2; d_gene: NA; CDR3aa: ASRLETTGTQY
j_gene: TRBJ2-7; v_gene: TRBV7-8; d_gene: NA; CDR3aa: ASSLLVSPSYEQY
j_gene: TRBJ1-5; v_gene: TRBV3-1; d_gene: NA; CDR3aa: ASGVNRNQPQH
j_gene: TRBJ1-3; v_gene: TRBV14; d_gene: NA; CDR3aa: ASSRLTGNTIY
j_gene: TRBJ2-5; v_gene: TRBV5-1; d_gene: NA; CDR3aa: ASSLVPDETQY
j_gene: TRBJ1-3; v_gene: TRBV6-1; d_gene: TRBD1; CDR3aa: ASTPTGGDHRWGNTIY
j_gene: TRBJ1-1; v_gene: TRBV2; d_gene: NA; CDR3aa: AGRSHGDTEAF
j_gene: TRBJ1-1; v_gene: TRBV6-5; d_gene: NA; CDR3aa: ASSYSRDYTEAF
j_gene: TRBJ2-3; v_gene: TRBV20-1; d_gene: TRBD2; CDR3aa: SSRASGSTDTQY
j_gene: TRBJ1-6; v_gene: TRBV7-3; d_gene: TRBD1; CDR3aa: ASSMTGGIGSPLH
j_gene: NA; v_gene: TRBV29-1; d_gene: NA; CDR3aa: SVGRRERDEQF
j_gene: NA; v_gene: TRBV11-2; d_gene: TRBD2; CDR3aa: ASSPGLAGDHEQY
j_gene: TRBJ1-4; v_gene: TRBV12-5; d_gene: NA; CDR3aa: ASGSQVSNEKLF
j_gene: NA; v_gene: TRBV7-3; d_gene: TRBD1; CDR3aa: ARRPGTGINEQF
j_gene: TRBJ2-5; v_gene: TRBV2; d_gene: NA; CDR3aa: ASSETLQIRGQETQY
j_gene: TRBJ2-3; v_gene: TRBV28; d_gene: TRBD1; CDR3aa: ASSPGTGGYYTQY
j_gene: TRBJ1-4; v_gene: TRBV15; d_gene: NA; CDR3aa: ATSRDRGRNNEKLF
j_gene: TRBJ2-3; v_gene: TRBV4-2; d_gene: NA; CDR3aa: ASSQLSGGEDTQY
j_gene: NA; v_gene: TRBV5-1; d_gene: NA; CDR3aa: ASSFESGPTYEQY